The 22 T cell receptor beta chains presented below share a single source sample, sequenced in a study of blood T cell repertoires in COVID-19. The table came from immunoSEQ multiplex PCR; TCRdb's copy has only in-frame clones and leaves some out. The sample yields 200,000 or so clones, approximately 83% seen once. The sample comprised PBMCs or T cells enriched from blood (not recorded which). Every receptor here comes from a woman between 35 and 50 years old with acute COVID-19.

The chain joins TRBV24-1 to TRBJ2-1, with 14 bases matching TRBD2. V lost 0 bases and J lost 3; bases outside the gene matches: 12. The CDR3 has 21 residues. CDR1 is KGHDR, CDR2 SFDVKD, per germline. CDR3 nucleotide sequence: TGTGCCACCAGTGATTTGCCCGGGACTAGCGGGAGAAGAGGGGGCTACAATGAGCAGTTCTTC. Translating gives CATSDLPGTSGRRGGYNEQFF.

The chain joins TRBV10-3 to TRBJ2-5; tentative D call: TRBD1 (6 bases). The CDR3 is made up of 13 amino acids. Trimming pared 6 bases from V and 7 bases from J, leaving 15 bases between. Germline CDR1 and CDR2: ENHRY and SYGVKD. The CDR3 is CAIRPGQEGTQYF. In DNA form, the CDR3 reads TGTGCCATCAGACCGGGACAAGAAGGGACCCAGTACTTC.

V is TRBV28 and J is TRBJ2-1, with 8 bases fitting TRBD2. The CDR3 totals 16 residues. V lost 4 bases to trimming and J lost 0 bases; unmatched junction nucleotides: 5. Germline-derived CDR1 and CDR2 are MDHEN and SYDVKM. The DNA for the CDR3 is TGTGCCAGCAGTTCGACTAGCGCCGGCTCCTACAATGAGCAGTTCTTC. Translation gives CASSSTSAGSYNEQFF.

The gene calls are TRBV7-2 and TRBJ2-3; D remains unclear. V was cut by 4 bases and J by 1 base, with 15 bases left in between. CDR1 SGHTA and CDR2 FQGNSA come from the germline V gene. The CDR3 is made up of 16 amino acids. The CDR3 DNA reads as TGTGCCAGCAGCTATTCTAATGGGCCCCGCACAGATACGCAGTATTTT. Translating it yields CASSYSNGPRTDTQYF.

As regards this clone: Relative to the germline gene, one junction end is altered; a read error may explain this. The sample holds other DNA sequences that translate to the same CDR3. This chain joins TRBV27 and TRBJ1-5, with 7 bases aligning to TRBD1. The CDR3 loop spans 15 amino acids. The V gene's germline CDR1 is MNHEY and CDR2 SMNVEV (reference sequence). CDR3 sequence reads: CASSLREGGNQPQHF. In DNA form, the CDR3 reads TGTGCCAGCAGTTTAAGAGAAGGGGGCAATCAGCCTCAGCATTTT.

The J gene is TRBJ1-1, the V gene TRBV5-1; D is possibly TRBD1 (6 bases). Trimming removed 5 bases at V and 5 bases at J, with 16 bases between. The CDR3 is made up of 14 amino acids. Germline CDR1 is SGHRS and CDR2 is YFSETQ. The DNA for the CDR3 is TGCGCCAGCAGTCGGGAAGGGGGAAGGACTGAAGCTTTCTTT. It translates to CASSREGGRTEAFF.

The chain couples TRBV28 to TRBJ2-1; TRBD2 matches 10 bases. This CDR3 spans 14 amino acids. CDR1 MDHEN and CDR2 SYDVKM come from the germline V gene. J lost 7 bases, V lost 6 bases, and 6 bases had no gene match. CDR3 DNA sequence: TGTGCCAGCAGAAAACTAGCGGGATGGAATGAGCAGTTCTTC. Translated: CASRKLAGWNEQFF.

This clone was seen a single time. In DNA form, the CDR3 reads TGTGCCAGCAGCGCGGGACAGGGGGGCACTGAAGCTTTCTTT. This codes for CASSAGQGGTEAFF. The chain carries TRBV9 and TRBJ1-1; TRBD1 aligns across 11 bases. Looked up from germline, CDR1 is SGDLS and CDR2 is YYNGEE. The CDR3 extends over 14 amino acids. The J segment lost 4 bases and the V segment lost 3 bases, leaving 2 bases of the junction unmatched.

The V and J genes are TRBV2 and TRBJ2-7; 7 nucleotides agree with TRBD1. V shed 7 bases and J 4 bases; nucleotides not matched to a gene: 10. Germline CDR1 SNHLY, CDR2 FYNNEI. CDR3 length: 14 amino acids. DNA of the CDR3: TGTGCCAGCAACACACAGGGGACCAGGTACGAGCAGTACTTC. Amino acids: CASNTQGTRYEQYF.

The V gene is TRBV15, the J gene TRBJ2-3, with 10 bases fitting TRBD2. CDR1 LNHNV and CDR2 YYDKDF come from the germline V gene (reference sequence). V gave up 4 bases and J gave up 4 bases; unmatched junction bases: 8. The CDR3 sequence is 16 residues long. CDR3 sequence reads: CATSTLLAGMADTQYF. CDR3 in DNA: TGTGCCACCAGCACCCTACTAGCGGGAATGGCAGATACGCAGTATTTT.

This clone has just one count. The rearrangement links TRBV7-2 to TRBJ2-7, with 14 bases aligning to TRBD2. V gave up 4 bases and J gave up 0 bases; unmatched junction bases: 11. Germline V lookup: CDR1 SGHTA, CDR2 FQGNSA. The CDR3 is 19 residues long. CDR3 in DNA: TGTGCCAGCAGCTCGAGGGGACTAGCGGGAGTGATGAACTCCTACGAGCAGTACTTC. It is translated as CASSSRGLAGVMNSYEQYF.

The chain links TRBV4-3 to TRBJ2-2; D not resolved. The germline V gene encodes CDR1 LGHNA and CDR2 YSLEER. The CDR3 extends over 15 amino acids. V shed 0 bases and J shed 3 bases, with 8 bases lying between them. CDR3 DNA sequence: TGCGCCAGCAGCCAAGACCGACTCGACACCGGGGAGCTGTTTTTT. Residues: CASSQDRLDTGELFF.

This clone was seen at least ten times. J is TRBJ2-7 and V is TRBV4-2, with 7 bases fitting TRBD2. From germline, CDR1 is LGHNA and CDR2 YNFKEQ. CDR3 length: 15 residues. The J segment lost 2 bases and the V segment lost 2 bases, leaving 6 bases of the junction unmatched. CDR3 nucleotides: TGTGCCAGCAGCCAAAGCTCAGCGGGGACCTACGAGCAGTACTTC. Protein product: CASSQSSAGTYEQYF.

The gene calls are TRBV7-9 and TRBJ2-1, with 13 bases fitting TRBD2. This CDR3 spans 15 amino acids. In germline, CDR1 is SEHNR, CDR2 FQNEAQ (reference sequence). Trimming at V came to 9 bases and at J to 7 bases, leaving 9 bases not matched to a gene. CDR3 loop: CASFRTSGRANEQFF. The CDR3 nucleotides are TGTGCCAGTTTCAGAACTAGCGGGAGGGCTAATGAGCAGTTCTTC.

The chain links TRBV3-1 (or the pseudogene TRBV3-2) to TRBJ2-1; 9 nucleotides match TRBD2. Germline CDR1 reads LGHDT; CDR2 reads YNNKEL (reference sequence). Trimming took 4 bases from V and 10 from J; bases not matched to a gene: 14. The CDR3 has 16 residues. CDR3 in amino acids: CASSPAGTSRFSEQFF. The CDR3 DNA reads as TGTGCCAGCAGCCCTGCCGGGACTAGCAGATTTTCGGAGCAGTTCTTC.

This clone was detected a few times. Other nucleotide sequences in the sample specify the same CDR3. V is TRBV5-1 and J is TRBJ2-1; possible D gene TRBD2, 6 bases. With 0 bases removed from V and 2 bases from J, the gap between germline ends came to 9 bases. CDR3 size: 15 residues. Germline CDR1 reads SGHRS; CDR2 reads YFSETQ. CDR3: CASSLGSGAYNEQFF. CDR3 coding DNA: TGCGCCAGCAGCTTGGGGTCGGGGGCCTACAATGAGCAGTTCTTC.

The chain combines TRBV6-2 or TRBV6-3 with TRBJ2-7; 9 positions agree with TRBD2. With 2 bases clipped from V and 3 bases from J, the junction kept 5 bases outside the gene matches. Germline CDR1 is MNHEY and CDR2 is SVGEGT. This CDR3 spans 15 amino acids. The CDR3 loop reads CASSYPTSGNYEQYF. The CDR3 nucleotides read TGTGCCAGCAGTTACCCGACTAGCGGAAACTACGAGCAGTACTTC.

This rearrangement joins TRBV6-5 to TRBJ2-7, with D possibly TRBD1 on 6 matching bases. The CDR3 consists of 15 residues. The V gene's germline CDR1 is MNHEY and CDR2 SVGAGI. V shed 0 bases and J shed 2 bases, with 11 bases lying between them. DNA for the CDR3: TGTGCCAGCAGTTACTCGGGGGCAGGGGCCTACGAGCAGTACTTC. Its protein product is CASSYSGAGAYEQYF.

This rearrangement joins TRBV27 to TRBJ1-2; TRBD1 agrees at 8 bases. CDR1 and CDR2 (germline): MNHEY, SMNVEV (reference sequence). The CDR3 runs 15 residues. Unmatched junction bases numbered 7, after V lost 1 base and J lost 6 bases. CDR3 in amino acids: CASSLWGQGADGYTF. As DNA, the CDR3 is TGTGCCAGCAGTTTATGGGGTCAGGGGGCGGATGGCTACACCTTC.

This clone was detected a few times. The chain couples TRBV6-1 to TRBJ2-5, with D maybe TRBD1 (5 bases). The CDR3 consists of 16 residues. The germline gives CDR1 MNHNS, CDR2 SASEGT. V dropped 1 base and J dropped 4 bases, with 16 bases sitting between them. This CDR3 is CASSEGVRVILETQYF. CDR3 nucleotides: TGTGCCAGCAGTGAAGGGGTCAGGGTTATTTTAGAGACCCAGTACTTC.

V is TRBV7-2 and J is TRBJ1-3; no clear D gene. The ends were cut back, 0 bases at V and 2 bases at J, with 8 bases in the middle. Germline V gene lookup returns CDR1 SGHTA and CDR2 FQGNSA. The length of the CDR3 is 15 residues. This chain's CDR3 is CASSLAAPPGNTIYF. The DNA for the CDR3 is TGTGCCAGCAGCTTAGCAGCTCCCCCTGGAAACACCATATATTTT.

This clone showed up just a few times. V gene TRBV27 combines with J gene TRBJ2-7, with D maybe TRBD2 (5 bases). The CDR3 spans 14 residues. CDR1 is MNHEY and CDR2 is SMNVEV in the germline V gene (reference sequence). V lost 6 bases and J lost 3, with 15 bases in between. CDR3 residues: CASREEGSGYEQYF. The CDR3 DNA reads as TGTGCCAGCAGGGAAGAAGGGAGCGGCTACGAGCAGTACTTC.